Below, 14 T cell receptor beta chains from the same sample are listed, as sequenced in a study of blood T cell repertoires in COVID-19. The assay was immunoSEQ multiplex PCR, and TCRdb's table has in-frame clones only and misses some. The sample gives a few hundred thousand clones, 89% of which show up once; less than 0.95% is in the top ten. Sequenced sample: peripheral blood. These receptors were obtained from a woman aged 40 to 50 who had recovered from COVID-19.

V is TRBV7-9 and J is TRBJ2-2; D might be TRBD1 (6 bases). Per the germline V gene, CDR1 is SEHNR and CDR2 is FQNEAQ (reference sequence). This CDR3 comprises 15 residues. V lost 4 bases to trimming and J lost 5 bases, with 14 bases between them. CDR3 protein: CASSSRTEFTGELFF. CDR3 bases: TGTGCCAGCAGCTCCCGGACAGAGTTTACCGGGGAGCTGTTTTTT.

In nucleotides, the CDR3 is TGTGCCTGGAGTCGCCAGGGCAGCGAGCAGTACTTC. Protein sequence: CAWSRQGSEQYF. The chain uses TRBV30 and TRBJ2-7; TRBD1 is a possible D gene (5 bases). Germline V lookup: CDR1 GTSNPN, CDR2 SVGIG (reference sequence). Deletions cut 2 bases from V and 6 bases from J, with 11 bases between. There are 12 residues in the CDR3.

The chain's CDR3 is CASKSAPGVSTDTQYF. The CDR3 region has the DNA TGTGCCAGCAAATCCGCTCCGGGGGTAAGCACAGATACGCAGTATTTT. The chain employs TRBV25-1 and TRBJ2-3, with a weak D call TRBD2 (6 bases). Germline CDR1 MGHDK, CDR2 SYGVNS. The CDR3 consists of 16 residues. Trimming removed 7 bases at V and 0 bases at J, with 17 bases between.

This clone was observed a single time. The chain has TRBV27 and TRBJ2-1; possibly TRBD1 for D (5 bases). There are 15 residues in the CDR3. The V end was cut by 4 bases, the J end by 0 bases, with 10 bases between. Germline-derived CDR1 and CDR2 are MNHEY and SMNVEV (reference sequence). The CDR3 here is CASSYQGNSYNEQFF. Here the CDR3 DNA reads TGTGCCAGCAGTTATCAGGGAAACTCCTACAATGAGCAGTTCTTC.

V is TRBV5-1 and J is TRBJ2-5; TRBD2 is a possible D gene (6 bases). V shed 0 bases and J shed 2 bases, with 11 bases lying between them. CDR3 length equals 15 residues. Germline V gene data show CDR1 as SGHRS and CDR2 as YFSETQ. The CDR3 loop reads CASSLVGGWQETQYF. The CDR3 nucleotides are TGCGCCAGCAGCTTGGTTGGGGGGTGGCAAGAGACCCAGTACTTC.

The chain combines TRBV28 with TRBJ2-3; D may be TRBD2 (5 bases). The CDR3 is 12 residues long. Germline CDR1 reads MDHEN; CDR2 reads SYDVKM. V lost 10 bases and J lost 3, with 11 bases in between. The CDR3 nucleotides are TGTGCCATCTCGGAGGTGACAGATACGCAGTATTTT. It codes for CAISEVTDTQYF.

This clone was seen just once. V gene TRBV11-2 combines with J gene TRBJ2-2, with a weak D call TRBD1 (6 bases). The CDR3 consists of 15 residues. The V and J ends lost 5 bases and 7 bases respectively, with 17 bases between them. Germline assignment: CDR1 SGHAT and CDR2 FQNNGV. The CDR3 protein is CASSAVQGLDGELFF. The DNA for the CDR3 is TGTGCCAGCAGCGCAGTACAGGGATTAGACGGGGAGCTGTTTTTT.

The genes are TRBV19 and TRBJ1-6, with D maybe TRBD1 (5 bases). There are 14 residues in the CDR3. Trimming took 6 bases from V and 7 from J, leaving 13 bases between them. Germline lookup yields CDR1 LNHDA and CDR2 SQIVND (reference sequence). Written as DNA, the CDR3 is TGTGCCAGTAGCACAACAGGAGGGAATTCACCCCTCCACTTT. Protein sequence: CASSTTGGNSPLHF.

This clone was seen only once. The chain links TRBV5-1 to TRBJ1-4; maybe TRBD1 (6 bases). The CDR3 is 14 amino acids. Trimming took off 3 bases at V and 8 bases at J, with 14 bases between the two ends. CDR1 and CDR2 (germline): SGHRS, YFSETQ. This chain's CDR3 is CASSSTGFGEKLFF. The CDR3, as DNA: TGCGCCAGCAGCTCTACAGGGTTTGGGGAAAAACTGTTTTTT.

The V call is TRBV10-3, the J call TRBJ1-4, with D unclear. V was clipped by 2 bases and J by 8 bases, with 15 bases between them. Germline V gives CDR1 ENHRY, CDR2 SYGVKD. The CDR3 length is 15 residues. CDR3 in amino acids: CAISEHLGSGEKLFF. The DNA for the CDR3 is TGTGCCATCAGTGAGCACCTAGGATCGGGAGAAAAACTGTTTTTT.

CDR3 sequence: CATSDREREGFRYNEQFF. CDR3 nucleotides: TGTGCCACCAGTGACCGTGAGCGGGAGGGTTTCAGGTACAATGAGCAGTTCTTC. The V call is TRBV24-1, the J call TRBJ2-1; the match to TRBD2 covers 10 bases. The CDR3 extends over 18 amino acids. The germline gives CDR1 KGHDR, CDR2 SFDVKD. Trimming at V came to 4 bases and at J to 4 bases, leaving 12 bases not matched to a gene.

The chain links TRBV7-6 to TRBJ2-3; D may be TRBD2 (6 bases). The CDR3 length is 17 residues. V lost 3 bases and J lost 3, with 19 bases in between. Germline V lookup: CDR1 SGHVS, CDR2 FNYEAQ. In nucleotides, the CDR3 is TGTGCCAGCAGCTTTCGGTCCGGGAGAACGGGGACAGATACGCAGTATTTT. This codes for CASSFRSGRTGTDTQYF.

The chain uses TRBV4-2 and TRBJ2-1; 9 bases align to TRBD2. V gave up 3 bases and J gave up 5 bases; unmatched junction bases: 8. The CDR3 covers 16 residues. CDR1 is LGHNA, CDR2 YNFKEQ, per germline. The CDR3 coding sequence is TGTGCCAGCAGCCAGGAGAGTAGCGGGGGCCACAATGAGCAGTTCTTC. It is translated as CASSQESSGGHNEQFF.

The rearrangement links TRBV24-1 to TRBJ2-5; D gene ambiguous. The germline V and J ends were trimmed by 5 bases and 1 base, with 16 bases remaining between them. CDR3 size: 16 residues. Germline loops: CDR1 KGHDR, CDR2 SFDVKD. The DNA of the CDR3 is TGTGCCACCAGTGTCTCGATGGAGAAATTCCAAGAGACCCAGTACTTC. It codes for CATSVSMEKFQETQYF.